The 12 T cell receptor beta chains in this list originate from one sample, sequenced in a study of T cell responses to AZD1222 COVID-19 vaccine (TCRdb year 2021). According to the study, the label for this sample's time point signals: baseline before first vaccination. This sample's treatment or condition label indicates: meningococcal conjugate vaccine given as trial control. The library was built by means of the immunoSEQ multiplex PCR assay. TCRdb provides this immuneACCESS table in a form limited to in-frame rearrangements. Some clones are lacking; in checked studies, under half of them reflect an unresolved V gene, and why the rest are absent is not known. The sample data list about 130,000 clones, and 80% to 90% of these were observed just once. Around 20% of the sample rests with the top ten. The sample consisted of peripheral blood, taken on day 0 of MenACWY control vaccination. Receptors were obtained from an adult in good health.

This clone was seen only once. This chain connects TRBV24-1 to TRBJ1-2, with TRBD1 matching over 9 bases. This CDR3 is built from 15 residues. Germline V gene data show CDR1 as KGHDR and CDR2 as SFDVKD. V was clipped by 4 bases and J by 6 bases; unmatched bases: 8. The CDR3 region has the DNA TGTGCCACCAGTGACCCCCGCCGGGACAGGGATGGCTACACCTTC. Encoded protein: CATSDPRRDRDGYTF.

The CDR3 spells CASSFSSLGSNEQFF. Here the CDR3 DNA reads TGTGCCAGCAGCTTCTCGAGCCTGGGGTCCAATGAGCAGTTCTTC. The V gene is TRBV11-3, the J gene TRBJ2-1; D gene uncertain. CDR1 SGHNT and CDR2 YENEEA come from the germline V gene. The CDR3 contains 15 residues. V dropped 3 bases and J dropped 6 bases, with 15 bases sitting between them.

V usage is TRBV5-1 and J usage is TRBJ1-1; maybe TRBD1 (5 bases). Germline V gives CDR1 SGHRS, CDR2 YFSETQ. This CDR3 contains 14 residues. V was trimmed by 6 bases and J by 4 bases, leaving 16 bases between them. This CDR3 is CASKEFERGTEAFF. In nucleotides, the CDR3 is TGCGCCAGCAAGGAGTTTGAGAGGGGCACTGAAGCTTTCTTT.

The chain links TRBV24-1 to TRBJ2-1, with 8 bases lining up with TRBD2. The V segment lost 3 bases and the J segment 8 bases; nucleotides outside the gene matches: 11. The germline V gene encodes CDR1 KGHDR and CDR2 SFDVKD. The CDR3 loop spans 16 amino acids. This CDR3 reads CATSDKIAGTRDEQFF. CDR3 coding DNA: TGTGCCACCAGTGATAAGATAGCGGGGACCCGGGATGAGCAGTTCTTC.

The J gene is TRBJ2-7, the V gene TRBV7-2, with D unresolved. The germline gives CDR1 SGHTA, CDR2 FQGNSA. This CDR3 is built from 15 residues. Trimming stripped 3 bases from V and 0 bases from J, with 12 bases between. The CDR3 region has the DNA TGTGCCAGCAGCTTCGCAGGTACAAGCTCCTACGAGCAGTACTTC. The encoded protein is CASSFAGTSSYEQYF.

This clone was seen a single time. The chain employs TRBV28 and TRBJ2-3; D perhaps matches TRBD2 (6 bases). The V gene lost 3 bases and the J gene lost 5 bases, with 12 bases spanning the gap. This CDR3 has 14 amino acids. Germline loops: CDR1 MDHEN, CDR2 SYDVKM. The CDR3 coding sequence is TGTGCCAGCAGTTTTGGAGGGATTGGAGATACGCAGTATTTT. Translating gives CASSFGGIGDTQYF.

This chain joins TRBV5-1 and TRBJ1-4; 7 positions agree with TRBD1. Germline assignment: CDR1 SGHRS and CDR2 YFSETQ. This CDR3 comprises 18 residues. V trimming: 4 bases; J trimming: 3 bases; junction bases outside the gene matches: 15. CDR3 nucleotide sequence: TGCGCCAGCAGCCAAAACCCCGGGACAGCCATAGCTAATGAAAAACTGTTTTTT. It codes for CASSQNPGTAIANEKLFF.

This chain joins TRBV7-9 and TRBJ2-7, with TRBD2 matching 9 bases. Germline CDR1 and CDR2: SEHNR and FQNEAQ (reference sequence). The J segment lost 4 bases and the V segment lost 5 bases, leaving 6 bases of the junction unmatched. CDR3 length equals 14 residues. CDR3 in DNA: TGTGCCAGCAGCCCAGGACTAGCGACTTACGAGCAGTACTTC. It encodes CASSPGLATYEQYF.

This rearrangement joins TRBV5-1 to TRBJ1-1; TRBD1 is a possible D gene (5 bases). Germline CDR1 SGHRS, CDR2 YFSETQ. Trimming stripped 4 bases from V and 1 base from J, with 14 bases between. The CDR3 has 15 amino acids. The CDR3 spells CASSRFEGTNTEAFF. The CDR3 nucleotides are TGCGCCAGCAGCCGCTTCGAGGGGACGAACACTGAAGCTTTCTTT.

DNA for the CDR3: TGTGCCAGTAGTGGAGGGCCAGGCCGAATTTCCTCCTACGAGCAGTACTTC. It yields the protein CASSGGPGRISSYEQYF. The rearrangement links TRBV19 to TRBJ2-7; D possibly corresponds to TRBD2 (6 bases). Deletions cut 5 bases from V and 0 bases from J, with 20 bases between. CDR1 is LNHDA and CDR2 is SQIVND in the germline V gene (reference sequence). The CDR3 has 17 residues. The complete variable domain, with remaining parts taken from reference TRBV19 and TRBJ2-7, reads DGGITQSPKYLFRKEGQNVTLSCEQNLNHDAMYWYRQDPGQGLRLIYYSQIVNDFQKGDIAEGYSVSREKKESFPLTVTSAQKNPTAFYLCASSGGPGRISSYEQYFGPGTRLTVT.

This chain joins TRBV18 and TRBJ2-7; D call uncertain. The CDR3 totals 14 residues. Trimming pared 3 bases from V and 6 bases from J, leaving 15 bases between. Germline V lookup: CDR1 KGHSH, CDR2 LQKENI. The CDR3 region has the DNA TGTGCCAGCTCACCCTCTCTGACGGATTCCGAGCAGTACTTC. Translated, it gives CASSPSLTDSEQYF. Full variable domain (remainder filled in from reference TRBV18 and TRBJ2-7): NAGVMQNPRHLVRRRGQEARLRCSPMKGHSHVYWYRQLPEEGLKFMVYLQKENIIDESGMPKERFSAEFPKEGPSILRIQQVVRGDSAAYFCASSPSLTDSEQYFGPGTRLTVT.

The chain carries TRBV5-1 and TRBJ2-7; possibly TRBD1 or TRBD2 for D (5 bases each). V dropped 0 bases and J dropped 2 bases, with 21 bases sitting between them. CDR3 length: 18 amino acids. In germline, CDR1 is SGHRS, CDR2 YFSETQ. This CDR3 is CASSLALTWGKGAYEQYF. Here the CDR3 DNA reads TGCGCCAGCAGCTTGGCTTTGACTTGGGGGAAAGGGGCCTACGAGCAGTACTTC.